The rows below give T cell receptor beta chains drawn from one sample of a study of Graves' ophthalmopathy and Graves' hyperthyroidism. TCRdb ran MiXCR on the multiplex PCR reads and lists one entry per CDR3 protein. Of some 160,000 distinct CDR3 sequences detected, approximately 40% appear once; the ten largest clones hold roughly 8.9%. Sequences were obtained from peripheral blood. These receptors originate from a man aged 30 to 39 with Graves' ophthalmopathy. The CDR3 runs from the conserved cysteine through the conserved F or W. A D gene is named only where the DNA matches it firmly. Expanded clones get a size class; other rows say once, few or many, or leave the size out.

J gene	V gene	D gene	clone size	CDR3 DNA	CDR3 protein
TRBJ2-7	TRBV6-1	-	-	TGTGCCAGCACCCCCGTGGGAACCTACGAGCAGTACTTC	CASTPVGTYEQYF
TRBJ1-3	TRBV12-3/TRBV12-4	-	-	TGTGCCAGCAGTAGAAGCTCGCTCCCCTCTGGAAACACCATATATTTT	CASSRSSLPSGNTIYF
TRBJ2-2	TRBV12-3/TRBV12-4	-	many	TGTGCCAGCAGGCGGCAGACCACCGGGGAGCTGTTTTTT	CASRRQTTGELFF
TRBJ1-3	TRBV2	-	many	TGTGCCAGCAGTGAGGGTGGAAACACCATATATTTT	CASSEGGNTIYF
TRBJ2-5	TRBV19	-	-	TGTGCCAGTAACCTTGACAGGTCGGGGCTTTGCCCGTACCAAGAGACCCAGTACTTC	CASNLDRSGLCPYQETQYF
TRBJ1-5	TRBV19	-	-	TGTGCCAGTAGTCGGGGTCAAGTCGACCGACCCCAGCATTTT	CASSRGQVDRPQHF
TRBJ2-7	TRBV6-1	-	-	TGTGCCAGCACCGGGACTATGGGGGCGGGCGAGCAGTACTTC	CASTGTMGAGEQYF
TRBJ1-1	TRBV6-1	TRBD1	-	TGTGCCAGCAGGTGGGGTCCACGACAGGGGGAGGACACTGAAGCTTTCTTT	CASRWGPRQGEDTEAFF
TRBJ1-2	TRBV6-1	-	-	TGTGCCAGTGGGCCCGTGGATGGCTACACCTTC	CASGPVDGYTF
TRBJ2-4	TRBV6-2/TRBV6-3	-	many	TGTGCCAGCAGCTACCCCACCGACCGGAGGGCCAAAAACATTCAGTACTTC	CASSYPTDRRAKNIQYF
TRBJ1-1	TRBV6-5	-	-	TGTGCCAGCAGTTATGGGACCCCGGGCACTGAAGCTTTCTTT	CASSYGTPGTEAFF
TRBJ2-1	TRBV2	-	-	TGTGCCAGCAGCAAGCCGTCATCCTACAATGAGCAGTTCTTC	CASSKPSSYNEQFF
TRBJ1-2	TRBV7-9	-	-	TGTGCCAGCAGCTCTTCCCTGGACGGCTATGGCTACACCTTC	CASSSSLDGYGYTF
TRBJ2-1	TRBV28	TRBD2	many	TGTGCCAGCAGCCTCCTTAGCGGGAGTGGGTACAATGAGCAGTTCTTC	CASSLLSGSGYNEQFF
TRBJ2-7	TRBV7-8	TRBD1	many	TGTGCCAGAACCGCACGGGACAGCCCCTACGAGCAGTACTTC	CARTARDSPYEQYF
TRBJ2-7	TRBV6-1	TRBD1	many	TGTGCCAGCAGTAAGGGGGCCTCGTGGGAGCAGTACTTC	CASSKGASWEQYF
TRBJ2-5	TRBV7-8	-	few	TGTGCCAGCAGGGTTGGGGGCAGGTTCCAAGAGACCCAGTACTTC	CASRVGGRFQETQYF
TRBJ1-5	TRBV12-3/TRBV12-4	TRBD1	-	TGTGCCAGCAGTGCCCGGACAGGTCCCAGCAATCAGCCCCAGCATTTT	CASSARTGPSNQPQHF
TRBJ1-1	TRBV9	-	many	TGTGCCAGCAGCGTAGGACACCCGAGTGAAGCCATCCTCTTT	CASSVGHPSEAILF
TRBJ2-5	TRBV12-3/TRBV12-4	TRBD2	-	TGTGCCACCAGGACTAGCGGGATGGAGACCCAGTACTTC	CATRTSGMETQYF
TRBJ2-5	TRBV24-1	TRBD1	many	TGTGCCACCAGTGAGGCACAGGGGCGGTTAGGAGAGACCCAGTACTTC	CATSEAQGRLGETQYF
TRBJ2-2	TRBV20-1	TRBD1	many	TGCAGTGCTAGAGATCCTGGACAGGGAGACACCGGGGAGCTGTTTTTT	CSARDPGQGDTGELFF
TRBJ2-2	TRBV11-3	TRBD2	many	TGTGCCAGCAGCGGGACTAGCTGGAACACCGGGGAGCTGTTTTTT	CASSGTSWNTGELFF
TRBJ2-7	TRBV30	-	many	TGTGCCCTTTTGGAGGGGGGAACCTACGAGCAGTACTTC	CALLEGGTYEQYF
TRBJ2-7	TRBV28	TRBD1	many	TGTGCCAGCAGGGGACAGGGAGTAGTGTACGAGCAGTACTTC	CASRGQGVVYEQYF
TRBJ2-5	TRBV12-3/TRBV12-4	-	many	TGTGCCAGCAGTTTGGGGGAGGCAGAGACCCAGTACTTC	CASSLGEAETQYF
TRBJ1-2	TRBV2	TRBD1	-	TGTGCCAGCAGTGTCCAGGGGGCAGGGGCTAACTATGGCTACACCTTC	CASSVQGAGANYGYTF
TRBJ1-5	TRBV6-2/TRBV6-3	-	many	TGTGCCAGCAGGATCTTAAGCAGCAATCAGCCCCAGCATTTT	CASRILSSNQPQHF